The 7 T cell receptor beta chains below all came from one sample that was sequenced in a study of shared clonotypes between healthy human individuals. Assay used: immunoSEQ multiplex PCR; TCRdb lists only in-frame clones, some missing. This sample has approximately 460,000 clones; 77% occur once, and the top ten carry around 11%. The sequencing sample was made of PBMCs. These receptors all come from a woman in her thirties or forties in good health. Some clones in this sample may be carry-over from other donors' samples.

With regard to this clone: This likely came from a read error, as a far larger clone is one base away. This sequence joins TRBV27 and TRBJ1-2, with D possibly matching TRBD1 (6 bases). Germline V gene sequence: CDR1 MNHEY, CDR2 SMNVEV (reference sequence). There are 14 residues in the CDR3. CDR3 sequence (DNA): TGTGCCAGCGGTTTACAGTGGCAGGGGTATGGCTACACCTTC. It translates to CASGLQWQGYGYTF.

This clone turned up a few times. The CDR3 DNA is TGCGCCAGCAGCTTTGCAGGGGCCCAAGAGACCCAGTACTTC. Its translation: CASSFAGAQETQYF. The chain employs TRBV5-1 and TRBJ2-5; D perhaps matches TRBD1 (6 bases). Germline loops: CDR1 SGHRS, CDR2 YFSETQ. The CDR3 runs 14 residues. V lost 2 bases and J 1 base, leaving 9 bases between the germline ends.

Turning to this clone: With a far larger clone one base away, a read error is the likely cause. The chain links TRBV29-1 to TRBJ1-2, with D tentatively TRBD1 (6 bases). This CDR3 spans 12 amino acids. Germline CDR1 reads SQVTM; CDR2 reads ANQGSEA. Trimming pared 6 bases from V and 4 bases from J, leaving 12 bases between. The CDR3 sequence: CSVGQRSYGYTF. The CDR3 DNA reads as TGCAGCGTAGGACAGCGTAGCTATGGCTACACCTTC.

V is TRBV7-6 and J is TRBJ2-2; tentatively, D is TRBD2 (6 bases). V lost 2 bases and J lost 2, with 18 bases in between. The CDR3 spans 18 residues. Germline lookup yields CDR1 SGHVS and CDR2 FNYEAQ. This CDR3 is CASSLLVAEGINTGELFF. CDR3 coding DNA: TGTGCCAGCAGCTTATTGGTTGCGGAGGGGATAAACACCGGGGAGCTGTTTTTT.

Comments on this clone: A far larger clone is only one base removed, so a read error is likely. Without the conserved terminal phenylalanine or tryptophan, this CDR3 likely stems from a read error. The chain joins TRBV7-8 to TRBJ1-2, with 9 positions matching TRBD1. The junction had 8 bases not matched to a gene; V was cut back by 5 bases and J by 1 base. The CDR3 contains 16 residues. The germline CDR1 and CDR2 sequences are SGHVS and FQNEAQ. The CDR3 loop is CASSRSWDRVNYGYTS. CDR3 nucleotides: TGTGCCAGCAGCCGAAGTTGGGACAGGGTTAACTATGGCTACACCTCC.

The chain recombines TRBV9 with TRBJ2-7, with D maybe TRBD1 (6 bases). In germline, CDR1 is SGDLS, CDR2 YYNGEE. The V end was cut by 3 bases, the J end by 4 bases, with 11 bases between. This CDR3 is built from 13 residues. The CDR3, as DNA: TGTGCCAGCAGCGGACAGGTAGGATACGAGCAGTACTTC. This sequence encodes CASSGQVGYEQYF.

The chain uses TRBV4-3 and TRBJ2-3, with D possibly being TRBD2 (5 bases). Germline CDR1 LGHNA, CDR2 YSLEER. The CDR3 spans 16 residues. V was trimmed by 1 base and J by 2 bases, leaving 13 bases between them. CDR3 sequence: CASSQGRRGSTDTQYF. CDR3 DNA: TGCGCCAGCAGCCAAGGGCGCCGGGGTTCCACAGATACGCAGTATTTT.